This T cell receptor (beta chain) appears in the sequencing data of a study of T cell repertoires in cytomegalovirus infection. This clonotype has a count of ten or more. TCRdb fed the reads into MiXCR, producing one record per CDR3 protein. The sample lists 450,000 to 550,000 distinct CDR3 sequences, approximately 17% occurring once. CDR1 is SEHNR, CDR2 FQNEAQ, per germline (reference sequence). V shed 5 bases and J 8 bases; nucleotides not matched to a gene: 7. CDR3 size: 14 residues. The receptor comes from a human donor in good health (CMV status not recorded). Some clones in this sample may be carry-over from other donors' samples. The chain carries TRBV7-9 and TRBJ1-2; 11 bases fit TRBD1. Sequenced material: CD8+ T cells from PBMCs. The CDR3 DNA reads as TGTGCCAGCAGCCCCTGGACAGGGGGCCACGGCTACACCTTC. Residues: CASSPWTGGHGYTF.